Listed below are T cell receptor beta chains from one sample, sequenced in a study of neurological immune-mediated disorders. TCRdb re-called the 5' RACE reads through MiXCR, storing one row per CDR3 protein. The sample holds around 64,000 distinct CDR3 sequences, about an eighth seen once. Sequenced sample: PBMCs. The receptors come from a woman aged 60-75 years with HTLV-1-associated myelopathy (HAM/TSP). CDR3s include the opening cysteine and the closing phenylalanine or tryptophan. Fields, in order: V gene, CDR3 protein.

TRBV6-2/TRBV6-3	CASSPDLTRGGYTF
TRBV14	CASSQGYRGLTDTQYF
TRBV11-2	CASSLAGATSGSYYEQYF
TRBV7-2	CASSPPRTGTGELFF
TRBV7-9	CASRRQGASGELFF
TRBV5-1	CASSLTGQGHYEQYF
TRBV29-1	CSVARDGNTEAFF
TRBV2	CASSDGGQGNTEAFF
TRBV7-6	CASSSGSGASTEQYF
TRBV11-1	CASSAPQGWGTGELFF